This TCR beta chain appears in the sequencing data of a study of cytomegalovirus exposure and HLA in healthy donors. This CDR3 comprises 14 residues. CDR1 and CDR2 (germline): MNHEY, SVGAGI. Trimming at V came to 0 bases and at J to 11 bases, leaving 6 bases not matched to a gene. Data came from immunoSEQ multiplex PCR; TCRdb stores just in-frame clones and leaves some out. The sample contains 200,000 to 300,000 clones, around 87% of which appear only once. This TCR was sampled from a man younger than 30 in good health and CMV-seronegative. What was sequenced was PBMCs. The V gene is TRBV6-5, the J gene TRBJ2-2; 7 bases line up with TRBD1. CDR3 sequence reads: CASSYSKGTAELFF. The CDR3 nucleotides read TGTGCCAGCAGTTACTCGAAAGGGACAGCCGAGCTGTTTTTT.